Listed here are 21 T cell receptor beta chains from one sample, sequenced in a study of early T cells in non-severe SARS-CoV-2 infection. TCRdb independently ran MiXCR on the 5' RACE reads; one entry per CDR3 protein. The sample yields tens of thousands of distinct CDR3 sequences, about 16% seen once. The starting material was whole blood, obtained at baseline. These receptors were taken from an adult who was a healthcare worker with PCR-confirmed SARS-CoV-2 infection or an uninfected control (not recorded which).

This clonotype turned up a few times. The chain employs TRBV28 and TRBJ2-7, with D perhaps TRBD1 (6 bases). Germline V lookup: CDR1 MDHEN, CDR2 SYDVKM. V was trimmed by 6 bases and J by 2 bases, leaving 14 bases between them. The CDR3 contains 14 residues. The DNA for the CDR3 is TGTGCCAGCAGCACAGACAGGACAGCCTACGAGCAGTACTTC. Its protein product is CASSTDRTAYEQYF.

This clonotype has only a few counts. This rearrangement joins TRBV28 to TRBJ2-4, with 9 bases that match TRBD1. The CDR3 spans 16 residues. V shed 7 bases and J 0 bases; nucleotides not matched to a gene: 7. Germline V gene lookup returns CDR1 MDHEN and CDR2 SYDVKM. CDR3 sequence (DNA): TGTGCCAGCAAGATTACAGGGGGCCTAGCCAAAAACATTCAGTACTTC. Amino acid sequence: CASKITGGLAKNIQYF.

This clonotype was seen more than once but under ten times. J is TRBJ2-7 and V is TRBV19; 10 bases are a match to TRBD1. This CDR3 spans 13 amino acids. After removal of 6 bases from V and 5 bases from J, the junction contained 4 bases not matched to a gene. Germline V gene lookup returns CDR1 LNHDA and CDR2 SQIVND (reference sequence). The CDR3 spells CASRPDRGHEQYF. CDR3 bases: TGTGCCAGTAGACCAGACAGGGGGCACGAGCAGTACTTC.

This clonotype occurred a few times. The chain uses TRBV4-1 and TRBJ2-7; D remains unclear. The CDR3 spans 13 residues. V dropped 4 bases and J dropped 7 bases, with 14 bases sitting between them. From germline, CDR1 is MGHRA and CDR2 YSYEKL. In nucleotides, the CDR3 is TGCGCCAGCAGCCGAATTGGGGTGGGTGAGCAGTACTTC. As protein: CASSRIGVGEQYF.

This clonotype was seen only a few times. V and J are TRBV12-2 and TRBJ1-5; TRBD1 is taken as the D call from the table, unchecked against the DNA. TRBV12-2 is a recognized pseudogene. The CDR3 extends over 17 amino acids. The CDR3 loop reads CASRWITGTGHNQPQHF. The CDR3 nucleotides are TGTGCAAGTCGCTGGATAACCGGGACAGGACACAATCAGCCCCAGCATTTT.

CDR3 sequence reads: CASSQTGPSTDTQYF. DNA for the CDR3: TGCGCCAGCAGCCAAACAGGGCCCTCCACAGATACGCAGTATTTT. The chain couples TRBV4-1 to TRBJ2-3; maybe TRBD1 (6 bases). CDR3 length: 15 amino acids. CDR1 is MGHRA, CDR2 YSYEKL, per germline. The germline V and J ends were trimmed by 2 bases and 2 bases, with 11 bases remaining between them.

The sample holds a few counts of this clonotype. The chain uses TRBV7-2 and TRBJ2-3; D is possibly TRBD2 (5 bases). V was clipped by 2 bases and J by 6 bases, with 6 bases between them. From germline, CDR1 is SGHTA and CDR2 FQGNSA. The CDR3 consists of 12 residues. The CDR3 DNA is TGTGCCAGCAGCTTACCGGGGGATACGCAGTATTTT. Translated: CASSLPGDTQYF.

This chain links TRBV7-3 with TRBJ2-2; TRBD2 might be the D (5 bases). The V end lost 5 bases, the J end lost 1 base, and 11 bases lay between the germline ends. This CDR3 has 15 residues. Germline CDR1 SGHTA, CDR2 FQGTGA. CDR3 coding DNA: TGTGCCAGCAGCCCAGGACTGGGGAACACCGGGGAGCTGTTTTTT. It is translated as CASSPGLGNTGELFF.

The table lists this clonotype with a few counts. The V and J genes are TRBV20-1 and TRBJ1-4; 12 positions match TRBD1. The germline CDR1 and CDR2 sequences are DFQATT and SNEGSKA (reference sequence). The CDR3 runs 17 residues. The junction had 8 bases not matched to a gene; V was cut back by 3 bases and J by 3 bases. CDR3: CSASGDRGRVANEKLFF. DNA for the CDR3: TGCAGTGCTAGTGGGGACAGGGGGCGAGTTGCTAATGAAAAACTGTTTTTT.

V is TRBV20-1 and J is TRBJ2-1, with 7 bases that match TRBD2. The germline gives CDR1 DFQATT, CDR2 SNEGSKA (reference sequence). CDR3 length: 14 amino acids. Unmatched junction bases numbered 5, after V lost 2 bases and J lost 4 bases. The CDR3 reads CSARSSGMYNEQFF. The DNA for the CDR3 is TGCAGTGCTAGATCGAGCGGGATGTACAATGAGCAGTTCTTC.

The gene calls are TRBV7-3 and TRBJ1-3; D is uncertain. The germline gives CDR1 SGHTA, CDR2 FQGTGA. V lost 4 bases, J lost 3 bases, and 7 bases lay in between. The CDR3 extends over 13 amino acids. The CDR3 DNA sequence: TGTGCCAGCAGCTCGGGCAGTGGAAACACCATATATTTT. Translation: CASSSGSGNTIYF.

This clonotype was seen more than once but under ten times. The chain is built from TRBV10-3 and TRBJ2-7, with D unclear. V lost 6 bases and J lost 3, with 6 bases in between. This CDR3 spans 11 amino acids. Germline-derived CDR1 and CDR2 are ENHRY and SYGVKD. This CDR3 is CAIRTGYEQYF. CDR3 nucleotides: TGTGCCATCAGGACGGGCTACGAGCAGTACTTC.

This clonotype was detected many times. The V and J genes are TRBV10-3 and TRBJ1-1; TRBD1 agrees at 7 bases. Trimming removed 9 bases from V and 7 bases from J; junction bases left unmatched: 14. This CDR3 has 14 residues. CDR1 is ENHRY and CDR2 is SYGVKD in the germline V gene. The CDR3 loop reads CAIGGDSSNFEAFF. The CDR3 DNA sequence: TGTGCCATTGGAGGGGACAGTTCGAACTTTGAAGCTTTCTTT.

The rearrangement joins TRBV11-2 to TRBJ1-6; D is possibly TRBD1 (6 bases). There are 14 residues in the CDR3. The germline V gene has CDR1 SGHAT and CDR2 FQNNGV. V was clipped by 5 bases and J by 7 bases, with 12 bases between them. The CDR3 protein is CASSGGRFNSPLHF. The CDR3 DNA sequence: TGTGCCAGCAGCGGGGGCAGATTCAATTCACCCCTCCACTTT. The full variable domain, completed using reference TRBV11-2 and TRBJ1-6, is EAGVAQSPRYKIIEKRQSVAFWCNPISGHATLYWYQQILGQGPKLLIQFQNNGVVDDSQLPKDRFSAERLKGVDSTLKIQPAKLEDSAVYLCASSGGRFNSPLHFGNGTRLTVT.

This clonotype was observed a few times. The chain joins TRBV12-3 or TRBV12-4 to TRBJ1-2; 7 bases line up with TRBD1. The trim removed 6 bases at V and 2 bases at J, leaving 3 bases unmatched. The CDR3 contains 13 residues. DNA of the CDR3: TGTGCCAGCAGCCTGGACAGGAACTATGGCTACACCTTC. Encoded protein: CASSLDRNYGYTF.

In this sample, this clonotype turned up a few times. The rearrangement links TRBV25-1 to TRBJ2-3; D gene unclear. In germline, CDR1 is MGHDK, CDR2 SYGVNS. The length of the CDR3 is 13 residues. V was shortened by 6 bases and J by 2 bases, with 9 bases between the two germline ends. This CDR3 is CASREVITDTQYF. CDR3 nucleotide sequence: TGTGCCAGCAGGGAAGTGATCACAGATACGCAGTATTTT.

This clonotype was picked up a small number of times. V and J are TRBV10-3 and TRBJ1-6, with D unresolved. Trimming cost V 3 bases and J 6 bases, with 3 bases left between them. There are 12 residues in the CDR3. From germline, CDR1 is ENHRY and CDR2 SYGVKD. CDR3 nucleotide sequence: TGTGCCATCAGTGACCTTAATTCACCCCTCCACTTT. Its translation: CAISDLNSPLHF.

The chain has TRBV7-6 and TRBJ2-3; D call uncertain. Per the germline V gene, CDR1 is SGHVS and CDR2 is FNYEAQ. The V end was cut by 5 bases, the J end by 0 bases, with 9 bases between. The CDR3 totals 14 residues. The CDR3 here is CASSPRVSTDTQYF. As DNA, the CDR3 is TGTGCCAGCAGCCCCCGGGTTAGCACAGATACGCAGTATTTT.

The chain has TRBV6-6 and TRBJ1-1; TRBD1 matches at 7 bases. The CDR3 has 14 residues. Germline values: CDR1 MNHNY, CDR2 SVGAGI (reference sequence). The trim removed 6 bases at V and 5 bases at J, leaving 9 bases unmatched. CDR3 nucleotides: TGTGCCAGCAGCGTCGACAGGGCGAGAACTGAAGCTTTCTTT. The encoded protein is CASSVDRARTEAFF.

CDR3 DNA sequence: TGTGCCAGCAGCTTTAGCCGGGACAGCACCAACACCGGGGAGCTGTTTTTT. Residues: CASSFSRDSTNTGELFF. V and J are TRBV11-2 and TRBJ2-2; 7 positions match TRBD1. This CDR3 is built from 17 residues. J gave up 2 bases and V 3 bases, and 9 bases lay outside the gene matches. CDR1 is SGHAT, CDR2 FQNNGV, per germline.

This chain uses TRBV11-2 with TRBJ2-5, with a tentative D call TRBD1 (6 bases). The CDR3 loop spans 17 amino acids. V was clipped by 6 bases and J by 0 bases, with 20 bases between them. Germline V CDR1 and CDR2: SGHAT, FQNNGV. CDR3 nucleotides: TGTGCCAGCAGTCCAGGGGCGGTTGCGAGAAACCAAGAGACCCAGTACTTC. This gives the protein CASSPGAVARNQETQYF. Variable domain in full (rest from reference TRBV11-2 and TRBJ2-5): EAGVAQSPRYKIIEKRQSVAFWCNPISGHATLYWYQQILGQGPKLLIQFQNNGVVDDSQLPKDRFSAERLKGVDSTLKIQPAKLEDSAVYLCASSPGAVARNQETQYFGPGTRLLVL.